This is a list of T cell receptor beta chains from one sample in a study of blood T cell repertoires in COVID-19. Sequencing was performed with immunoSEQ multiplex PCR; in TCRdb, only in-frame clones are kept and a portion is missing. Among about 250,000 clones, 70% to 90% were seen once, and the ten largest hold roughly a sixth. Sample: PBMCs or T cells enriched from blood (not recorded which). These receptors came from a man younger than 30 who had recovered from COVID-19. Both conserved end residues are part of each CDR3. Only some rows state a clone size, as once, few, many or a class for expanded clones.

>-|15|TRBV7-9
CASSSRTLEAGEQYF
>once|17|TRBV3-1/TRBV3-2
CASSPKGGRASYNEQFF
>-|14|TRBV7-9
CASSLVRDQETQYF
>-|13|TRBV19
CASSYMGPQPQHF
>-|14|TRBV7-9
CASSLGTAYNEQFF
>-|13|TRBV19
CATKGTTNEKLFF
>-|16|TRBV2
CASSEQGPLGYNEQFF
>-|15|TRBV11-3
CASSSLAGHSNTQYF
>-|19|TRBV4-1
CASSQVVRTGMMKGNTIYF
>-|15|TRBV14
CASSQDPGGNSPLHF
>-|15|TRBV21-1
CASSKEGTGGNEQFF
>-|16|TRBV11-2
CASSSSGEGRDTEAFF
>-|15|TRBV5-5
CASSYTGINTGELFF
>-|14|TRBV5-1
CASRSGQENTEAFF
>once|16|TRBV5-1
CASSAPGTGNNSPLHF
>few|16|TRBV2
CASSRTTSGVTDTQYF
>few|14|TRBV4-1
CASSQGQTYQPQHF
>-|14|TRBV6-5
CASSPSQGAYEQYF
>-|15|TRBV7-9
CASSLLAGTYNEQFF
>once|12|TRBV7-9
CASSQDTYGYTF
>once|15|TRBV7-3
CASSLGNRGDTEAFF
>-|13|TRBV5-6
CASSPTGTYEQYF
>-|12|TRBV5-5
CASSLGDQPQHF
>-|13|TRBV27
CASSPDRVNEQFF
>-|13|TRBV12-3/TRBV12-4
CASSLLADNEQFF
>-|17|TRBV11-3
CASSLVAHQSGANVLTF
>-|19|TRBV18
CASSPNVRPGQGSSYEQYF
>-|16|TRBV2
CASSVQGSSYNSPLHF
>once|19|TRBV7-3
CASSSTFLAGTASTDTQYF
>once|15|TRBV10-1
CASSELTSGRHTQYF
>-|16|TRBV7-9
CASSPPPGKGQETQYF
>once|13|TRBV12-3/TRBV12-4
CASKGDTYNEQFF
>-|15|TRBV15
CATREGTSGYNEQFF
>-|17|TRBV18
CASSPPTGGQVNSPLHF
>-|14|TRBV20-1
CSASWRVPYNEQFF
>-|15|TRBV7-8
CASSLVEGGNQPQHF
>-|15|TRBV19
CASSIGRLGVQPQHF
>-|16|TRBV6-5
CASSYSTTGGQETQYF
>-|14|TRBV18
CASSPGGNDQPQHF
>-|15|TRBV5-6
CASSLGGGLNTEAFF
>-|15|TRBV10-1
CASSATSGSKETQYF
>-|14|TRBV4-2
CASSQETGGSPLHF
>-|13|TRBV5-6
CASEDRRTYEQYF
>-|13|TRBV6-5
CASRPTAPGEQYF
>-|16|TRBV21-1
CASSSDWGGAGETQYF
>-|15|TRBV7-6
CASSPLQGVNSPLHF
>-|15|TRBV28
CASSLRRTVQETQYF
>few|13|TRBV12-3/TRBV12-4
CASSFTGGNTIYF
>-|14|TRBV19
CASSIGQGIGEQYF
>-|15|TRBV5-1
CASSRGQGEWETQYF
>-|15|TRBV2
CASSEPGRVTETQYF
>-|14|TRBV11-3
CASSLRNIYNEQFF
>once|14|TRBV28
CAILSGGNTGELFF